Below, 21 T cell receptor beta chains from the same sample are listed, as sequenced in a study of somatic mutations in cytotoxic T cells in rheumatoid arthritis. Sequenced by immunoSEQ multiplex PCR; TCRdb stores in-frame clones only, minus some. The sample carries about 25,000 clones, roughly 74% recorded once. The sample consisted of CD8+ T cells sorted from blood. The receptors shown here come from a woman aged 18-35 years in good health.

The chain joins TRBV19 to TRBJ2-1, with 9 bases identical to TRBD1. The V gene's germline CDR1 is LNHDA and CDR2 SQIVND (reference sequence). V dropped 6 bases and J dropped 4; count of bases not matched to a gene: 7. The length of the CDR3 is 15 residues. The CDR3 region has the DNA TGTGCCAGTAGGGTAGTGGGGACAGGGTACAATGAGCAGTTCTTC. It specifies CASRVVGTGYNEQFF. Drawing the rest from reference TRBV19 and TRBJ2-1, the complete variable domain is DGGITQSPKYLFRKEGQNVTLSCEQNLNHDAMYWYRQDPGQGLRLIYYSQIVNDFQKGDIAEGYSVSREKKESFPLTVTSAQKNPTAFYLCASRVVGTGYNEQFFGPGTRLTVL.

Sample share makes this clone medium-sized. The identical CDR3 is also encoded by other nucleotide sequences in the sample. The rearrangement uses TRBV14 and TRBJ2-6; D ambiguous. This CDR3 comprises 15 residues. Germline V gives CDR1 SGHDN, CDR2 FVKESK. V gave up 4 bases and J gave up 2 bases, with 9 bases separating them. CDR3 amino acids: CASSPPPAGANVLTF. In nucleotides, the CDR3 is TGTGCCAGCAGCCCTCCACCGGCTGGGGCCAACGTCCTGACTTTC. The full variable domain, with the rest looked up from reference TRBV14 and TRBJ2-6, is EAGVTQFPSHSVIEKGQTVTLRCDPISGHDNLYWYRRVMGKEIKFLLHFVKESKQDESGMPNNRFLAERTGGTYSTLKVQPAELEDSGVYFCASSPPPAGANVLTFGAGSRLTVL.

The chain carries TRBV28 and TRBJ1-1, with TRBD1 matching over 7 bases. The trim removed 3 bases at V and 2 bases at J, leaving 9 bases unmatched. CDR1 and CDR2 (germline): MDHEN, SYDVKM. This CDR3 is built from 16 residues. Written as DNA, the CDR3 is TGTGCCAGCAGTTTTTCTCCCGGGACAGCAAACACTGAAGCTTTCTTT. Its protein is CASSFSPGTANTEAFF.

The chain carries TRBV14 and TRBJ2-3, with a weak D call TRBD1 (6 bases). This CDR3 contains 14 residues. CDR1 SGHDN and CDR2 FVKESK come from the germline V gene. Trimming removed 4 bases at V and 0 bases at J, with 8 bases between. CDR3 bases: TGTGCCAGCAGCCGGGACATTAGCACAGATACGCAGTATTTT. This translates into CASSRDISTDTQYF.

The CDR3, as DNA: TGTGCCAGCAGTAACAGGGGAACAACTAATGAAAAACTGTTTTTT. It codes for CASSNRGTTNEKLFF. The chain recombines TRBV6-5 with TRBJ1-4; 7 positions agree with TRBD1. Germline CDR1 is MNHEY and CDR2 is SVGAGI. The junction had 3 bases not matched to a gene; V was cut back by 5 bases and J by 0 bases. This CDR3 is 15 amino acids long.

This rearrangement joins TRBV12-5 to TRBJ2-3; either TRBD1 or TRBD2 may supply D (5 bases each). Looked up from germline, CDR1 is LGHNT and CDR2 is FRNRAP. This CDR3 comprises 13 residues. V was pared by 7 bases and J by 1 base, with 9 bases between. The CDR3 coding sequence is TGTGCTAGTGACGGGGACGGCACAGATACGCAGTATTTT. Translation gives CASDGDGTDTQYF. Combining the CDR3 with reference TRBV12-5 and TRBJ2-3 gives the whole variable domain DARVTQTPRHKVTEMGQEVTMRCQPILGHNTVFWYRQTMMQGLELLAYFRNRAPLDDSGMPKDRFSAEMPDATLATLKIQPSEPRDSAVYFCASDGDGTDTQYFGPGTRLTVL.

The CDR3 bases are TGTGCCAGCAGTTTCCGGACCGCCCTAGGGGTAAAACTGTTTTTT. This sequence encodes CASSFRTALGVKLFF. The genes are TRBV28 and TRBJ1-4; maybe TRBD1 (5 bases). The CDR3 consists of 15 residues. Trimming cost V 3 bases and J 10 bases, with 18 bases left between them. Per the germline V gene, CDR1 is MDHEN and CDR2 is SYDVKM. Filled out from reference TRBV28 and TRBJ1-4, the complete variable domain reads DVKVTQSSRYLVKRTGEKVFLECVQDMDHENMFWYRQDPGLGLRLIYFSYDVKMKEKGDIPEGYSVSREKKERFSLILESASTNQTSMYLCASSFRTALGVKLFFGSGTQLSVL.

This chain links TRBV7-9 with TRBJ1-5; D is ambiguous. Trimming took 3 bases from V and 5 from J, leaving 14 bases between them. CDR3 length equals 15 residues. The germline V gene encodes CDR1 SEHNR and CDR2 FQNEAQ (reference sequence). For the CDR3, the DNA is TGTGCCAGCAGCTTGATGACGGATCCTCATCAGCCCCAGCATTTT. Amino acids: CASSLMTDPHQPQHF.

In this sample, this clone turned up once. The V call is TRBV6-6, the J call TRBJ1-1, with a tentative D call TRBD1 (6 bases). Between the trimmed V and J ends, which lost 5 bases and 2 bases, there was a span of 15 bases. The germline CDR1 and CDR2 sequences are MNHNY and SVGAGI (reference sequence). This CDR3 has 15 amino acids. The CDR3, as DNA: TGTGCCAGCAGTCGATGGGAGGGACAAAACACTGAAGCTTTCTTT. Translated: CASSRWEGQNTEAFF.

V is TRBV28 and J is TRBJ2-4, with TRBD2 matching 7 bases. Germline V CDR1 and CDR2: MDHEN, SYDVKM. J was trimmed by 6 bases and V by 3 bases; bases with no gene match: 5. The CDR3 totals 14 residues. The chain's CDR3 is CASSLGGFGNIQYF. CDR3 DNA sequence: TGTGCCAGCAGTTTGGGGGGGTTCGGAAACATTCAGTACTTC.

The chain recombines TRBV27 with TRBJ2-3; D unresolved. This CDR3 comprises 11 residues. CDR1 MNHEY and CDR2 SMNVEV come from the germline V gene (reference sequence). The V end lost 5 bases, the J end lost 2 bases, and 2 bases lay between the germline ends. The CDR3, as DNA: TGTGCCAGCAGTGTCACAGATACGCAGTATTTT. This translates into CASSVTDTQYF.

This chain connects TRBV11-1 to TRBJ1-1, with D unresolved. CDR3 length: 13 amino acids. Trimming cost V 4 bases and J 2 bases, with 8 bases left between them. Germline CDR1 is SGHAT and CDR2 is FQDESV (reference sequence). CDR3 protein: CASSSEGNTEAFF. In nucleotides, the CDR3 is TGTGCCAGCAGCTCGGAGGGAAACACTGAAGCTTTCTTT.

This rearrangement joins TRBV6-5 to TRBJ2-2; possibly TRBD1 or TRBD2 for D (5 bases each). V dropped 0 bases and J dropped 7 bases, with 6 bases sitting between them. Germline CDR1 MNHEY, CDR2 SVGAGI. The CDR3 runs 13 residues. The CDR3 DNA reads as TGTGCCAGCAGTTACTCTGGGGGCGGGGAGCTGTTTTTT. Amino acids: CASSYSGGGELFF.

This chain links TRBV28 with TRBJ2-7; TRBD1 agrees at 7 bases. Trimming at V came to 5 bases and at J to 2 bases, leaving 9 bases not matched to a gene. The germline V gene has CDR1 MDHEN and CDR2 SYDVKM. The CDR3 is 15 residues long. The CDR3 nucleotides are TGTGCCAGCAGTGGACTCCGGGACAGCGCCTACGAGCAGTACTTC. Translated, it gives CASSGLRDSAYEQYF.

J is TRBJ2-7 and V is TRBV29-1; perhaps D is TRBD1 or TRBD2 (5 bases each). V was clipped by 2 bases and J by 0 bases, with 14 bases between them. The CDR3 is 15 amino acids. The V gene's germline CDR1 is SQVTM and CDR2 ANQGSEA. CDR3 coding DNA: TGCAGCGTTGAATCTCAGGGAGAGAGCTCCTACGAGCAGTACTTC. Encoded protein: CSVESQGESSYEQYF.

This clone has only a few counts. The J gene is TRBJ1-3, the V gene TRBV9, with 8 bases aligning to TRBD1. Germline trimming cut 3 bases from V and 1 base from J; bases unmatched to any gene: 3. This CDR3 comprises 15 residues. From germline, CDR1 is SGDLS and CDR2 YYNGEE. CDR3 coding DNA: TGTGCCAGCAGCGCCGGACAGGGATCTGGAAACACCATATATTTT. This encodes CASSAGQGSGNTIYF.

This clone has a handful of counts. The sample carries other DNA sequences with the same CDR3. The chain has TRBV6-1 and TRBJ1-1; D not certain. This CDR3 comprises 12 residues. With 1 base removed from V and 5 bases from J, the gap between germline ends came to 5 bases. Germline CDR1 MNHNS, CDR2 SASEGT. In nucleotides, the CDR3 is TGTGCCAGCAGTGAAGTCCGGACTGAAGCTTTCTTT. Amino acid sequence: CASSEVRTEAFF.

This chain connects TRBV2 to TRBJ1-5; D gene uncertain. The CDR3 contains 13 residues. Trimming pared 6 bases from V and 6 bases from J, leaving 12 bases between. The germline gives CDR1 SNHLY, CDR2 FYNNEI. CDR3 residues: CASRGEESQPQHF. The DNA of the CDR3 is TGTGCCAGCAGGGGAGAAGAGAGTCAGCCCCAGCATTTT.

This rearrangement joins TRBV9 to TRBJ2-3; the match to TRBD2 covers 13 bases. Per the germline V gene, CDR1 is SGDLS and CDR2 is YYNGEE. V shed 3 bases and J 3 bases; nucleotides not matched to a gene: 10. The CDR3 contains 18 residues. CDR3 nucleotides: TGTGCCAGCAGCGCCCCTCGGACTAGCGGGGGTCTAACAGATACGCAGTATTTT. As protein: CASSAPRTSGGLTDTQYF.

This clone showed up just a few times. This sequence joins TRBV28 and TRBJ1-5; 10 nucleotides line up with TRBD1. CDR1 MDHEN and CDR2 SYDVKM come from the germline V gene. The ends lost 5 bases at V and 6 bases at J; junction bases unmatched: 7. The CDR3 is 15 residues long. Here the CDR3 DNA reads TGTGCCAGCAGTACGACAGGGGGCACGAGTCAGCCCCAGCATTTT. This codes for CASSTTGGTSQPQHF.

The chain joins TRBV6-6 to TRBJ2-1; D gene unclear. The germline V gene encodes CDR1 MNHNY and CDR2 SVGAGI (reference sequence). Between the trimmed V and J ends, which lost 3 bases and 8 bases, there was a span of 5 bases. This CDR3 spans 11 amino acids. As DNA, the CDR3 is TGTGCCAGCAGTTATGGGGATGAGCAGTTCTTC. Its translation: CASSYGDEQFF.